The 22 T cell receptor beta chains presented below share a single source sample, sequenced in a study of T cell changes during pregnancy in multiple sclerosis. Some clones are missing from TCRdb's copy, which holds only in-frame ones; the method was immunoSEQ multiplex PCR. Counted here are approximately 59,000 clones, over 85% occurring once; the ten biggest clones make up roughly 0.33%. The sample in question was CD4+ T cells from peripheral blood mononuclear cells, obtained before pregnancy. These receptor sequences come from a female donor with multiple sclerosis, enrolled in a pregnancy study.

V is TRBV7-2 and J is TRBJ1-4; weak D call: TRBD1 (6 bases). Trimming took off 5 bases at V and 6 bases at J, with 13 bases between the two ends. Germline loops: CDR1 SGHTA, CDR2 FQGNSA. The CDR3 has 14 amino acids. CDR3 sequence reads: CASSPPGQYEKLFF. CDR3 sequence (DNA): TGTGCCAGCAGCCCGCCCGGACAGTATGAAAAACTGTTTTTT. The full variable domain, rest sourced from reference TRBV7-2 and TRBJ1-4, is GAGVSQSPSNKVTEKGKDVELRCDPISGHTALYWYRQSLGQGLEFLIYFQGNSAPDKSGLPSDRFSAERTGGSVSTLTIQRTQQEDSAVYLCASSPPGQYEKLFFGSGTQLSVL.

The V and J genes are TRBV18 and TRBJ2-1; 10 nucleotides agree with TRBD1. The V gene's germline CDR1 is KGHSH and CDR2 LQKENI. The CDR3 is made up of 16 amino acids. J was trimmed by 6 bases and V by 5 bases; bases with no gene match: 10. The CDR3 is CASSSLPRDRGNEQFF. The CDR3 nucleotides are TGTGCCAGCTCATCCTTACCCCGGGACAGGGGCAATGAGCAGTTCTTC.

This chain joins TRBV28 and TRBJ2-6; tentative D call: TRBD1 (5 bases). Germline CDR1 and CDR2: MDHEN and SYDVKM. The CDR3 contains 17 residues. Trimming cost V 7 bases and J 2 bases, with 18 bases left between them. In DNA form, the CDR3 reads TGTGCCAGCAATCAAAGGGGTGTGGTACCTGGGGCCAACGTCCTGACTTTC. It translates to CASNQRGVVPGANVLTF.

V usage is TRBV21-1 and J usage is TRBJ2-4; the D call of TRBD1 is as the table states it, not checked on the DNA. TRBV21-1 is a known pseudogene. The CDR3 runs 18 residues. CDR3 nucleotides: TGTGCCAGCAGGAGGACAGGGGAAAGGGCCCGGGCCAAAAACATTCAGTACTTC. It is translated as CASRRTGERARAKNIQYF.

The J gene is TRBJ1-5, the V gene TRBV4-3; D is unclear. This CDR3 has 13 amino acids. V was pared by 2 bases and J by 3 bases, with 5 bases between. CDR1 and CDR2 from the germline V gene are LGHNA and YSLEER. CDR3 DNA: TGCGCCAGCAGCCAACAGTACAATCAGCCCCAGCATTTT. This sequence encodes CASSQQYNQPQHF.

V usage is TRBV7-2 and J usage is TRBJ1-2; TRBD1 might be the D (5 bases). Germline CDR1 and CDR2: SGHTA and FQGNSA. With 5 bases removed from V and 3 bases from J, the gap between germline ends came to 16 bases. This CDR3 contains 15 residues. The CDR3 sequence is CASSTTGLSDYGYTF. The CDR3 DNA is TGTGCCAGCAGCACAACAGGTCTCAGCGACTATGGCTACACCTTC.

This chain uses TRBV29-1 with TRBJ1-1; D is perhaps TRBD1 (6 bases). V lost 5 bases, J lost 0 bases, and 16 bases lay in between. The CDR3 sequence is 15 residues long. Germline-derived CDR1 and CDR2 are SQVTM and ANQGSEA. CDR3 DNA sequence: TGCAGCGTTACTTACAGGGCCAGACTGAACACTGAAGCTTTCTTT. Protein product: CSVTYRARLNTEAFF.

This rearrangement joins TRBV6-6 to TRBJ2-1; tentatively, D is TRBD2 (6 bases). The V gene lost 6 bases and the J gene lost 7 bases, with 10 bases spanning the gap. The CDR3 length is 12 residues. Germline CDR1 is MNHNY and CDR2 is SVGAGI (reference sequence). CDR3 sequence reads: CASSGTSNEQFF. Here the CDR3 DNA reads TGTGCCAGCAGCGGGACTTCGAATGAGCAGTTCTTC.

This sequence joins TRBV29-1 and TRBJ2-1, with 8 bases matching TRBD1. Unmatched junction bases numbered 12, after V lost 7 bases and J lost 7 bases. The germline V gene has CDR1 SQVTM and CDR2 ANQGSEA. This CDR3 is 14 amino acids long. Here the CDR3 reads CSAGQGALWNEQFF. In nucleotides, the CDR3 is TGCAGCGCGGGGCAGGGGGCGCTGTGGAATGAGCAGTTCTTC.

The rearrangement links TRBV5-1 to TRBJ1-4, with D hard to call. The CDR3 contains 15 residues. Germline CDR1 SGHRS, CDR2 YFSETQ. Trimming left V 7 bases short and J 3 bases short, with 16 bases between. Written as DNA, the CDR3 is TGCGCCAGCTCCCGAGGAGCTGGGTCTAATGAAAAACTGTTTTTT. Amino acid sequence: CASSRGAGSNEKLFF.

The CDR3 sequence: CASSPGTSSYEQYF. CDR3 DNA: TGTGCCAGCAGCCCGGGGACATCCTCCTACGAGCAGTACTTC. The V gene is TRBV7-6, the J gene TRBJ2-7; weak D call: TRBD1 (6 bases). V lost 5 bases to trimming and J lost 0 bases, with 11 bases between them. The germline V gene has CDR1 SGHVS and CDR2 FNYEAQ. The CDR3 sequence is 14 residues long.

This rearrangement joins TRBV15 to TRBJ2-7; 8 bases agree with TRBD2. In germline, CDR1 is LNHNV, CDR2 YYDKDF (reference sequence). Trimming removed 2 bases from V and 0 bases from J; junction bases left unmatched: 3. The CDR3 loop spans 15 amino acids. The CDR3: CATSRTSGGSYEQYF. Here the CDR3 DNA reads TGTGCCACCAGCAGAACTAGCGGAGGCTCCTACGAGCAGTACTTC.

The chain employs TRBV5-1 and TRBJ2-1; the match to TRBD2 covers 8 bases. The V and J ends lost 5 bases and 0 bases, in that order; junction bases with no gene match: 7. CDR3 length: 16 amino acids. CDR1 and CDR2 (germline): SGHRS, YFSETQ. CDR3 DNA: TGCGCCAGCAGTCGGGTAAGCGGGAGCTCCTACAATGAGCAGTTCTTC. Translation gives CASSRVSGSSYNEQFF.

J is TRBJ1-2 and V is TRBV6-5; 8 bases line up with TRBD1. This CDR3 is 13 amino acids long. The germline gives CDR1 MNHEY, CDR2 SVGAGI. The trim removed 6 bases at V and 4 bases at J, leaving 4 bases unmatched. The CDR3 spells CASSSGQGYGYTF. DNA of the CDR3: TGTGCCAGCAGCTCCGGACAGGGCTATGGCTACACCTTC.

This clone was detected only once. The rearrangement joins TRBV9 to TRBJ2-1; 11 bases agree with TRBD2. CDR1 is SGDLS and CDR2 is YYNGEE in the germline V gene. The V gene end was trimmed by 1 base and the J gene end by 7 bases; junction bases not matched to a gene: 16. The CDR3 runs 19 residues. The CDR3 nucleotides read TGTGCCAGCAGCGTACAGCCACTATTACTAGCGGGAGTTGAGAATGAGCAGTTCTTC. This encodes CASSVQPLLLAGVENEQFF.

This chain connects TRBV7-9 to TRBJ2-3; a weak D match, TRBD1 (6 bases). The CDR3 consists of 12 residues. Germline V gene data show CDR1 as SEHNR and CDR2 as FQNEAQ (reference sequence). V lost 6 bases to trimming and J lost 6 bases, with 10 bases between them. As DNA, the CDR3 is TGTGCCAGCAGGGCAGGGGCGGATACGCAGTATTTT. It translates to CASRAGADTQYF.

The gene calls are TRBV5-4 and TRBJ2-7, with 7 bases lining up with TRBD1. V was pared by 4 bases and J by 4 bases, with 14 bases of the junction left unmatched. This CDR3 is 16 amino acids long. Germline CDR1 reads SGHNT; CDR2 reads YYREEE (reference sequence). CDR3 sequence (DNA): TGTGCCAGCAGCGAACTGGGACAGTCCTCCTCGTACGAGCAGTACTTC. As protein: CASSELGQSSSYEQYF.

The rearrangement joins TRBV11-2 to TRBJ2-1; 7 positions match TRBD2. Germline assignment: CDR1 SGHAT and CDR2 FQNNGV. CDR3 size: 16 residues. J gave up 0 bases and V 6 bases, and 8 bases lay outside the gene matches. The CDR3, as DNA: TGTGCCAGCAGAGTACTTACTAGCGCCTCCTACAATGAGCAGTTCTTC. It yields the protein CASRVLTSASYNEQFF.

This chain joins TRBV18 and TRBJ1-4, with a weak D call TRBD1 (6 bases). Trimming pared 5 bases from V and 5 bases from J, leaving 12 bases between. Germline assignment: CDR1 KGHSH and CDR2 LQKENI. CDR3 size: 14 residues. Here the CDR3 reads CASSSQGTNEKLFF. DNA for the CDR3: TGTGCCAGCTCATCACAAGGGACAAATGAAAAACTGTTTTTT.

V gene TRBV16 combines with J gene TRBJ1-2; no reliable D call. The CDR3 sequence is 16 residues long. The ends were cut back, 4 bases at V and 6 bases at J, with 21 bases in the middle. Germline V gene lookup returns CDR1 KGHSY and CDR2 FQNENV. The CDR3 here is CASSPSRSSVGDGYTF. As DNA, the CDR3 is TGTGCCAGCAGCCCCTCTCGGTCTTCCGTCGGTGATGGCTACACCTTC.

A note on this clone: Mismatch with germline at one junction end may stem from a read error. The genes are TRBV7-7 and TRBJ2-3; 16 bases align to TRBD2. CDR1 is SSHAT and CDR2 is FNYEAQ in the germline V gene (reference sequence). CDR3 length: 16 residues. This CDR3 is CASSRGLAGGIDTQYF. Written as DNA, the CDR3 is TGTGCTAGCAGCCGGGGACTAGCGGGAGGGATAGATACGCAGTATTTT.

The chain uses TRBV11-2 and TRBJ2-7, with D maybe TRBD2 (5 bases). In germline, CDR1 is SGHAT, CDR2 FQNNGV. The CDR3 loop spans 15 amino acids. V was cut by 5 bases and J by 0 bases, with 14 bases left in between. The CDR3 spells CASSLTGGPSYEQYF. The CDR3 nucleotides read TGTGCCAGCAGCCTCACCGGAGGTCCCTCCTACGAGCAGTACTTC.